This TCR beta chain was found in a study of CD8+ T cells in alopecia areata. Study-level background: Administration of oral tofacitinib to treated patients was at 5 to 10 mg twice daily. Affected scalp percentage determined the severity score of treated patients.

Sample treatment: oral pan-JAK inhibitor, 5-10 mg twice daily. Germline CDR1 is SQVTM and CDR2 is ANQGSEA. The CDR3 contains 11 residues. V was trimmed by 7 bases and J by 5 bases, leaving 10 bases between them. Study-level points and caveats: Tofacitinib significantly brought down scalp clonality and expanded CD8+ clones among top 100. It was observed that many expanded lesional clones persisted in scalp and blood during tofacitinib.

Once RNA had been extracted, it was reverse transcribed into cDNA to act as the sequencing template. TCRdb keeps only in-frame clones here, not all; method: immunoSEQ multiplex PCR. Among about 200,000 clones, 55% to 70% were seen once, and the ten largest hold approximately 3.3%. About this clone itself: As yet, its antigen is unknown.

The sequence came from a human donor with alopecia areata. The chain combines TRBV29-1 with TRBJ2-3, with D possibly matching TRBD2 (5 bases). Sample: CD4+ T cells sorted from blood, taken at week 4, from a patient treated with tofacitinib. The CDR3 is CSGRAGDTQYF. The CDR3 coding sequence is TGCAGCGGTAGGGCGGGAGATACGCAGTATTTT.